Below, 31 T cell receptor beta chains from the same sample are listed, as sequenced in a study of regulatory T cells in long-lasting Graves disease. Construction of TCR beta libraries relied on iRepertoire HTBI primers and on Arm-PCR targeting CDR3 regions. MiXCR, run by TCRdb on the multiplex PCR reads, gives a single entry per CDR3 protein. The table includes roughly 500,000 distinct CDR3 sequences, about 20% detected once. Time point meaning: persistent/refractory GD, antithyroid drugs over 5 years with positive TRAb. With RNA extracted from PBMCs as input, the TCR library was made. The sample in question was peripheral blood mononuclear cells (PBMCs), obtained when the disease was refractory, from a patient treated with antithyroid drugs. These receptors were obtained from a female donor with Graves disease.

This chain links TRBV20-1 with TRBJ2-2; no firm D call. The V and J ends lost 4 bases and 5 bases respectively, with 8 bases between them. The CDR3 length is 12 residues. Germline CDR1 DFQATT, CDR2 SNEGSKA (reference sequence). CDR3 DNA: TGCAGTGCTATTAGAGAGACCGGGGAGCTGTTTTTT. Translation: CSAIRETGELFF.

The chain has TRBV5-4 and TRBJ2-7; 7 bases line up with TRBD1. CDR3 length: 14 residues. Trimming took 2 bases from V and 1 from J; bases not matched to a gene: 3. Germline V gives CDR1 SGHNT, CDR2 YYREEE (reference sequence). This CDR3 reads CASSFQGVSYEQYF. In nucleotides, the CDR3 is TGTGCCAGCAGCTTCCAGGGGGTTTCCTACGAGCAGTACTTC.

This chain uses TRBV7-3 with TRBJ2-3; D is perhaps TRBD1 or TRBD2 (5 bases each). Germline CDR1 reads SGHTA; CDR2 reads FQGTGA. CDR3 length equals 14 residues. V was trimmed by 5 bases and J by 1 base, leaving 10 bases between them. This chain's CDR3 is CASSPRDGTDTQYF. The CDR3 nucleotides are TGTGCCAGCAGCCCACGGGACGGCACAGATACGCAGTATTTT.

The chain combines TRBV29-1 with TRBJ1-1; D is unclear. Trimming took 6 bases from V and 7 from J, leaving 12 bases between them. The CDR3 sequence is 11 residues long. Germline loops: CDR1 SQVTM, CDR2 ANQGSEA. The CDR3 DNA is TGCAGCGTGACGTGGACCTATGAAGCTTTCTTT. Translating gives CSVTWTYEAFF.

This clonotype was counted only a few times. The V call is TRBV6-2 or TRBV6-3, the J call TRBJ2-7, with TRBD2 matching 8 bases. This CDR3 has 16 residues. V was clipped by 0 bases and J by 6 bases; unmatched bases: 10. CDR1 is MNHEY, CDR2 SVGEGT, per germline. Here the CDR3 reads CASSYSSSGTRFEQYF. Here the CDR3 DNA reads TGTGCCAGCAGTTACTCCAGTTCCGGGACTAGATTCGAGCAGTACTTC.

This chain joins TRBV9 and TRBJ2-7; 9 nucleotides match TRBD1. Germline V gives CDR1 SGDLS, CDR2 YYNGEE. The CDR3 runs to 15 residues. V dropped 0 bases and J dropped 2; count of bases not matched to a gene: 3. Written as DNA, the CDR3 is TGTGCCAGCAGCGTAGCTACAGGGGGCCCCTACGAGCAGTACTTC. Translation: CASSVATGGPYEQYF.

This clonotype occurred a few times. CDR3 bases: TGTGCCAGCAGCCCCATGGGACAGGGTAGATACGAGCAGTACTTC. Translated: CASSPMGQGRYEQYF. The rearrangement links TRBV28 to TRBJ2-7; 9 bases agree with TRBD1. This CDR3 region has 15 residues. The germline CDR1 and CDR2 sequences are MDHEN and SYDVKM. V was pared by 6 bases and J by 4 bases, with 10 bases of the junction left unmatched.

This clonotype was seen ten or more times. The chain has TRBV28 and TRBJ1-1; D unresolved. Trimming took 6 bases from V and 2 from J, leaving 7 bases between them. The CDR3 is made up of 12 amino acids. The V gene's germline CDR1 is MDHEN and CDR2 SYDVKM. CDR3: CASSLRNTEAFF. The CDR3 DNA is TGTGCCAGCAGCTTAAGAAACACTGAAGCTTTCTTT.

The CDR3 DNA reads TGTGCCAGCAGCCAAGATCCCTCGACAGGGGTGGCTTCACCCCTCCACTTT. Translation gives CASSQDPSTGVASPLHF. This chain joins TRBV28 and TRBJ1-6; 8 bases map to TRBD1. V gave up 6 bases and J gave up 9 bases; unmatched junction bases: 16. Germline loops: CDR1 MDHEN, CDR2 SYDVKM. This CDR3 has 17 amino acids.

This clonotype was counted at least ten times. J is TRBJ2-4 and V is TRBV11-2, with a weak D call TRBD2 (5 bases). This CDR3 is 17 amino acids long. Germline V gene sequence: CDR1 SGHAT, CDR2 FQNNGV. V lost 2 bases to trimming and J lost 4 bases, with 18 bases between them. The CDR3 loop is CASSLSHLRELKNIQYF. CDR3 bases: TGTGCCAGCAGCTTAAGCCATCTCCGGGAACTTAAAAACATTCAGTACTTC.

V is TRBV7-8 and J is TRBJ2-2, with D tentatively TRBD1 or TRBD2 (5 bases each). This CDR3 has 17 residues. Per germline, CDR1 SGHVS and CDR2 FQNEAQ. Trimming removed 1 base at V and 4 bases at J, with 16 bases between. The CDR3 loop reads CASSLDWWDHPTGELFF. The CDR3 bases are TGTGCCAGCAGCTTAGATTGGTGGGACCACCCCACCGGGGAGCTGTTTTTT.

This chain links TRBV24-1 with TRBJ2-3; TRBD1 matches 8 bases. Germline CDR1 and CDR2: KGHDR and SFDVKD. Trimming removed 1 base from V and 4 bases from J; junction bases left unmatched: 6. This CDR3 contains 16 residues. Here the CDR3 reads CATSDFRGRDADTQYF. CDR3 sequence (DNA): TGTGCCACCAGTGATTTCAGGGGGCGAGATGCAGATACGCAGTATTTT.

This clonotype was counted ten times or more. This chain joins TRBV10-3 and TRBJ2-3; D is undetermined. Deletions cut 2 bases from V and 3 bases from J, with 9 bases between. CDR1 and CDR2 (germline): ENHRY, SYGVKD. The CDR3 has 14 amino acids. The CDR3 reads CAISERDATDTQYF. DNA of the CDR3: TGTGCCATCAGTGAGAGGGATGCTACAGATACGCAGTATTTT.

The CDR3 sequence: CASSVPEGQGEDEQYF. CDR3 DNA: TGTGCCAGCAGTGTACCAGAGGGACAGGGGGAGGACGAGCAGTACTTC. The gene calls are TRBV28 and TRBJ2-7, with TRBD1 matching over 11 bases. The CDR3 consists of 16 residues. Trimming took 5 bases from V and 5 from J; bases not matched to a gene: 11. The germline V gene encodes CDR1 MDHEN and CDR2 SYDVKM.

Many counts were recorded for this clonotype. This chain joins TRBV28 and TRBJ1-4; D is undetermined. The CDR3 runs 19 residues. The V gene lost 4 bases and the J gene lost 4 bases, with 25 bases spanning the gap. Per germline, CDR1 MDHEN and CDR2 SYDVKM. CDR3 coding DNA: TGTGCCAGCAGTTCAGCCCAATACGCGGGAACAGCTGATAATGAAAAACTGTTTTTT. Its translation is CASSSAQYAGTADNEKLFF.

This clonotype appeared a few times. J is TRBJ2-7 and V is TRBV6-5, with D uncertain. Germline loops: CDR1 MNHEY, CDR2 SVGAGI. The CDR3 length is 14 residues. With 2 bases removed from V and 3 bases from J, the gap between germline ends came to 11 bases. CDR3 in amino acids: CASSYLGRRYEQYF. The CDR3 coding sequence is TGTGCCAGCAGTTACCTGGGCAGGCGCTACGAGCAGTACTTC.

This clonotype came up many times. The chain employs TRBV19 and TRBJ1-4; possible D gene TRBD1, 6 bases. CDR3 length: 14 residues. Germline-derived CDR1 and CDR2 are LNHDA and SQIVND (reference sequence). Deletions cut 8 bases from V and 4 bases from J, with 14 bases between. The CDR3 here is CASARGGGNEKLFF. The CDR3 DNA is TGTGCCAGTGCCCGCGGAGGGGGTAATGAAAAACTGTTTTTT.

This clonotype was observed many times. This sequence joins TRBV28 and TRBJ2-7; D unresolved. V was clipped by 5 bases and J by 2 bases, with 10 bases between them. From germline, CDR1 is MDHEN and CDR2 SYDVKM. The CDR3 has 13 amino acids. The CDR3 is CASSRAPTYEQYF. CDR3 coding DNA: TGTGCCAGCAGTCGAGCGCCTACCTACGAGCAGTACTTC.

This clonotype was found a few times. V usage is TRBV6-5 and J usage is TRBJ2-7, with D perhaps TRBD2 (6 bases). V lost 3 bases and J lost 0, with 18 bases in between. The CDR3 is 17 amino acids. CDR1 is MNHEY, CDR2 SVGAGI, per germline. For the CDR3, the DNA is TGTGCCAGCAGTTATTTCCCGGAGACTAGGAACTCCTACGAGCAGTACTTC. This sequence encodes CASSYFPETRNSYEQYF.

This clonotype was detected many times. The rearrangement links TRBV11-2 to TRBJ2-5; 7 positions match TRBD1. With V trimmed by 1 base and J by 4 bases, 3 bases remained unmatched. The CDR3 runs to 14 residues. Germline values: CDR1 SGHAT, CDR2 FQNNGV. The CDR3 loop reads CASSLADRRETQYF. In nucleotides, the CDR3 is TGTGCCAGCAGCTTAGCGGACAGGCGAGAGACCCAGTACTTC.

This rearrangement joins TRBV7-9 to TRBJ2-2, with D possibly TRBD1 on 5 matching bases. The V gene lost 10 bases and the J gene lost 5 bases, with 20 bases spanning the gap. CDR3 length: 15 amino acids. Germline loops: CDR1 SEHNR, CDR2 FQNEAQ (reference sequence). The CDR3 DNA follows: TGTGCCACCGCGACTTGGAAGGGGAAAACCGGGGAGCTGTTTTTT. Protein: CATATWKGKTGELFF.

This clonotype was seen a few times. J is TRBJ2-6 and V is TRBV11-2; D is unclear. V lost 3 bases and J 4 bases, leaving 19 bases between the germline ends. The germline gives CDR1 SGHAT, CDR2 FQNNGV. CDR3 size: 18 residues. The CDR3 coding sequence is TGTGCCAGCAGCTTGCTTCCCCCCCCCCTCGGAGGGGCCAACGTCCTGACTTTC. As protein: CASSLLPPPLGGANVLTF.

In this sample, this clonotype turned up a few times. The V and J genes are TRBV12-3 or TRBV12-4 and TRBJ2-2, with D possibly being TRBD1 or TRBD2 (5 bases each). Trimming removed 3 bases at V and 4 bases at J, with 12 bases between. The CDR3 sequence is 15 residues long. The CDR3 loop reads CASSFVERGTGELFF. The CDR3, as DNA: TGTGCCAGCAGTTTCGTGGAGAGGGGCACCGGGGAGCTGTTTTTT.

The V call is TRBV7-2, the J call TRBJ2-3; 7 bases agree with TRBD1. J gave up 0 bases and V 5 bases, and 5 bases lay outside the gene matches. Germline V gene sequence: CDR1 SGHTA, CDR2 FQGNSA. The CDR3 loop spans 15 amino acids. CDR3 protein: CASSRDRASTDTQYF. The CDR3 nucleotides read TGTGCCAGCAGCCGCGACAGGGCCAGCACAGATACGCAGTATTTT.

Ten or more counts support this clonotype. The genes are TRBV6-5 and TRBJ1-2; D gene uncertain. Germline CDR1 is MNHEY and CDR2 is SVGAGI. Trimming stripped 4 bases from V and 4 bases from J, with 13 bases between. The CDR3 covers 14 residues. The CDR3 region is CASSSPTEFYGYTF. CDR3 bases: TGTGCCAGCAGTTCACCGACGGAGTTCTATGGCTACACCTTC.

This clonotype was found many times. V and J are TRBV11-2 and TRBJ2-5, with D unclear. The CDR3 contains 15 residues. The V and J ends lost 0 bases and 1 base respectively, with 9 bases between them. The V gene's germline CDR1 is SGHAT and CDR2 FQNNGV. CDR3 coding DNA: TGTGCCAGCAGCTTAGAATGGTGGGGCCAAGAGACCCAGTACTTC. Residues: CASSLEWWGQETQYF.

This clonotype has ten or more counts. The chain recombines TRBV7-2 with TRBJ2-4; 7 nucleotides match TRBD2. The CDR3 length is 13 residues. The V gene end was trimmed by 5 bases and the J gene end by 8 bases; junction bases not matched to a gene: 6. Per the germline V gene, CDR1 is SGHTA and CDR2 is FQGNSA. The CDR3 DNA reads as TGTGCCAGCAGCAGGGAGGGAATGCACATTCAGTACTTC. Translated: CASSREGMHIQYF.

J is TRBJ1-6 and V is TRBV19; TRBD1 agrees at 11 bases. The CDR3 loop spans 15 amino acids. Trimming removed 4 bases from V and 9 bases from J; junction bases left unmatched: 5. Germline CDR1 and CDR2: LNHDA and SQIVND (reference sequence). CDR3 residues: CASSNGQGAGSPLHF. CDR3 sequence (DNA): TGTGCCAGTAGTAACGGACAGGGGGCAGGTTCACCCCTCCACTTT.

The genes are TRBV27 and TRBJ2-7; 9 bases align to TRBD1. Trimming removed 6 bases from V and 4 bases from J; junction bases left unmatched: 10. This CDR3 has 15 amino acids. In germline, CDR1 is MNHEY, CDR2 SMNVEV (reference sequence). The CDR3 sequence: CASRTIRDRAYEQYF. The CDR3 nucleotides read TGTGCCAGCAGAACTATCCGGGACAGGGCATACGAGCAGTACTTC.

This clonotype was counted many times. CDR3 sequence (DNA): TGTGCCAGCATAGCTGGACTGGACCAGTCCTACAATGAGCAGTTCTTC. Its translation is CASIAGLDQSYNEQFF. The rearrangement joins TRBV2 to TRBJ2-1; TRBD2 might be the D (5 bases). This CDR3 has 16 residues. Germline V gives CDR1 SNHLY, CDR2 FYNNEI. The V and J ends lost 7 bases and 1 base respectively, with 17 bases between them.

The rearrangement joins TRBV11-2 to TRBJ1-1; D possibly corresponds to TRBD1 (5 bases). The germline CDR1 and CDR2 sequences are SGHAT and FQNNGV. Trimming took 3 bases from V and 4 from J, leaving 9 bases between them. This CDR3 comprises 13 residues. In nucleotides, the CDR3 is TGTGCCAGCAGCTTTCACCAGGGCACTGAAGCTTTCTTT. The encoded protein is CASSFHQGTEAFF.